The clone carrying this T cell receptor (beta chain) was observed at least ten times. The CDR3 is 12 residues long. V was clipped by 7 bases and J by 8 bases, with 11 bases between them. The data stem from a study of blood T cells in healthy people across ages. On the study more broadly: Through template switching, about one barcoded beta molecule was captured per two T cells, as measured in model experiments.

Together with a sample-barcoded 5' primer, a J-beta primer mix was included in a second PCR lasting roughly 6 to 12 cycles. From the 5' RACE reads, TCRdb called clonotypes with MiXCR, one entry per CDR3 protein. The data show approximately 1.5 million distinct CDR3 sequences, about 35% seen once. The chain couples TRBV12-3 or TRBV12-4 to TRBJ2-2; D gene ambiguous. This TCR derives from a woman aged 30 to 39 in good health. Sequencing was carried out using blood. The CDR3 DNA follows: TGTGCCAGCATAGAATCCGCAGGGGAGCTGTTTTTT. Translated: CASIESAGELFF.